The T cell receptor (beta chain) described here comes from a study of OX40 agonist ivuxolimab in advanced cancers. Notes on the study in general: Which antigen the expanded peripheral T cells recognized is unknown.

Turning to this clone: Its antigen is unknown.

The CDR3 is 16 residues long. CDR1 and CDR2 (germline): SGHTA, FQGNSA. Deletions cut 2 bases from V and 3 bases from J, with 17 bases between. Using immunoSEQ multiplex PCR, the repertoire was profiled, and TCRdb retains in-frame clones only, with some absent. The data contain around 35,000 clones, around 89% of them seen just once; the ten biggest clones take up 4%. Specimen: CD4+ or CD8+ T cells sorted from blood, collected in a trial of the OX40 agonist ivuxolimab. This clonotype was sampled from an adult with an advanced solid tumor such as melanoma, head and neck, liver or kidney cancer. The chain carries TRBV7-2 and TRBJ2-7; weak D call: TRBD2 (6 bases). The CDR3 here is CASSLRPTRADYEQYF. The CDR3 nucleotides are TGTGCCAGCAGCTTACGCCCGACTAGAGCGGACTACGAGCAGTACTTC.